A single sample is the source of the 6 T cell receptor beta chains below, sequenced in a study of T-cell reconstitution after alpha-beta-depleted transplantation in children. Unique molecular identifiers were incorporated when the TCRbeta library was constructed. TCRdb ran MiXCR on the PCR reads and lists one entry per CDR3 protein. The table shows fewer than 350,000 distinct CDR3 sequences, with over 9.5% occurring only once. This sample comprised PBMCs, obtained before TCRalphabeta/CD19-depleted stem cell transplant. All receptors come from a boy younger than two with acute myeloid leukemia, due to receive a stem cell transplant.

This chain uses TRBV7-2 with TRBJ2-7, with no clear D. V was shortened by 5 bases and J by 6 bases, with 8 bases between the two germline ends. This CDR3 spans 11 amino acids. CDR1 and CDR2 (germline): SGHTA, FQGNSA. In DNA, the CDR3 is TGTGCCAGCAGCCATGGGTTCGAGCAGTACTTC. Amino acids: CASSHGFEQYF.

This clonotype was detected many times. The chain uses TRBV28 and TRBJ2-7; D is undetermined. Trimming left V 4 bases short and J 3 bases short, with 7 bases between. The CDR3 runs 12 residues. Germline-derived CDR1 and CDR2 are MDHEN and SYDVKM. This CDR3 is CASSYGYYEQYF. The CDR3 DNA is TGTGCCAGCAGTTACGGCTACTACGAGCAGTACTTC. Full variable domain (outside the CDR3, taken from reference TRBV28 and TRBJ2-7): DVKVTQSSRYLVKRTGEKVFLECVQDMDHENMFWYRQDPGLGLRLIYFSYDVKMKEKGDIPEGYSVSREKKERFSLILESASTNQTSMYLCASSYGYYEQYFGPGTRLTVT.

CDR3 sequence reads: CAISVWDTTEQYF. In DNA form, the CDR3 reads TGTGCCATCAGTGTATGGGACACCACCGAGCAGTACTTC. This chain links TRBV10-3 with TRBJ2-7, with D perhaps TRBD1 (6 bases). The CDR3 contains 13 residues. Germline CDR1 is ENHRY and CDR2 is SYGVKD. V was trimmed by 4 bases and J by 6 bases, leaving 13 bases between them.

This clonotype was seen repeatedly, ten times or more. This clone may be a read error of a much larger clone one base away. V gene TRBV5-1 combines with J gene TRBJ2-5; D ambiguous. Looked up from germline, CDR1 is SGHRS and CDR2 is YFSETQ. V was clipped by 0 bases and J by 7 bases, with 4 bases between them. The CDR3 has 11 amino acids. The CDR3 sequence: CASSLGGTQYF. The CDR3 region has the DNA TGCGCCAGCAGCTTGGGGGGGACCCAGTACTTC.

This clonotype was recorded many times. This chain links TRBV11-3 with TRBJ2-1; 9 bases are shared with TRBD2. Unmatched junction bases numbered 11, after V lost 4 bases and J lost 7 bases. Germline V gene sequence: CDR1 SGHNT, CDR2 YENEEA. The CDR3 is made up of 16 amino acids. The CDR3 coding sequence is TGTGCCAGCAGCTCCCGGGGCAGCGGGAGGCAGAATGAGCAGTTCTTC. This encodes CASSSRGSGRQNEQFF. The whole variable domain, filled in from reference TRBV11-3 and TRBJ2-1, reads EAGVVQSPRYKIIEKKQPVAFWCNPISGHNTLYWYLQNLGQGPELLIRYENEEAVDDSQLPKDRFSAERLKGVDSTLKIQPAELGDSAVYLCASSSRGSGRQNEQFFGPGTRLTVL.

This clonotype has a count of ten or more. The chain couples TRBV25-1 to TRBJ2-4; 9 bases agree with TRBD1. V shed 3 bases, J shed 0 bases, and the junction held 3 bases outside the gene matches. Germline CDR1 reads MGHDK; CDR2 reads SYGVNS. The length of the CDR3 is 16 residues. CDR3 amino acids: CASSEGQGLAKNIQYF. The CDR3 region has the DNA TGTGCCAGCAGTGAGGGACAGGGTTTAGCCAAAAACATTCAGTACTTC. The whole variable domain, remainder taken from reference TRBV25-1 and TRBJ2-4, is EADIYQTPRYLVIGTGKKITLECSQTMGHDKMYWYQQDPGMELHLIHYSYGVNSTEKGDLSSESTVSRIRTEHFPLTLESARPSHTSQYLCASSEGQGLAKNIQYFGAGTRLSVL.